Listed below are T cell receptor beta chains from one sample, sequenced in a study of human T cells and chemical hapten exposure. One entry per CDR3 protein, called by TCRdb with MiXCR from the RACE reads. The table includes under 60,000 distinct CDR3 sequences, 8% to 13% detected once. The specimen was whole blood, collected in connection with sensitization to the hapten diphenylcyclopropenone (DPC). These receptor sequences come from a woman aged 40-49 years with alopecia areata. Some clones in this sample may be carry-over from other donors' samples. Each CDR3 is given with its conserved first and last residue. A D gene is named only where the DNA matches it firmly. Expanded clones are given a class, and other clones once, few, many or no size at all.

>few|TRBD2|TRBV7-2|TRBJ2-3
TGTGCCAGCAGCAAAGGACTAGGTCCAGATACGCAGTATTTT
CASSKGLGPDTQYF
>many|-|TRBV25-1|TRBJ2-7
TGTGCCAGCGAGGGGGAACTCTCCTACGAGCAGTACTTC
CASEGELSYEQYF
>-|-|TRBV6-5|TRBJ2-2
TGTGCCAGCACCCCGGAGCGGGCGAACACCGGGGAGCTGTTTTTT
CASTPERANTGELFF
>-|-|TRBV5-1|TRBJ2-1
TGCGCCAGCACTATCTCAGGCTGGGCGGATGAGCAGTTCTTC
CASTISGWADEQFF
>few|TRBD2|TRBV20-1|TRBJ2-7
TGCAGTGCCCCAGGGACTAGCAGAACCTACGAGCAGTACTTC
CSAPGTSRTYEQYF
>many|-|TRBV27|TRBJ1-6
TGTGCCAGCACCACCGGATGGGGTTCACCCCTCCACTTT
CASTTGWGSPLHF
>-|-|TRBV7-3|TRBJ2-5
TGTGCCAGCAGCCGGGACATCCAAGAGACCCAGTACTTC
CASSRDIQETQYF
>-|TRBD2|TRBV27|TRBJ2-1
TGTGCCAGCAGTTCCCCCTCCTTAGCGGGGATTTACAATGAGCAGTTCTTC
CASSSPSLAGIYNEQFF
>few|-|TRBV2|TRBJ2-2
TGTGCCAGCAGGACACAGGGCACCGGGGAGCTGTTTTTT
CASRTQGTGELFF
>-|TRBD1|TRBV20-1|TRBJ2-7
TGCAGTGCCACGGACAGGGTCTCCTACGAGCAGTACTTC
CSATDRVSYEQYF
>many|-|TRBV13|TRBJ1-1
TGTGCCAGCAGCTTAAACAGGGACACTGAAGCTTTCTTT
CASSLNRDTEAFF
>many|TRBD1|TRBV2|TRBJ1-1
TGTGCCAGCAGTCCCGCACCCCAGGGGGGCGGTGAAGCTTTCTTT
CASSPAPQGGGEAFF
>few|-|TRBV7-6|TRBJ2-7
TGTGCCAGCAGTAGGGACGGCTACGAGCAGTACTTC
CASSRDGYEQYF
>many|-|TRBV21-1|TRBJ1-1
TGTGCCACCCTTACAGGGGAAGCTTTCTTT
CATLTGEAFF
>-|-|TRBV12-3/TRBV12-4|TRBJ2-1
TGTGCCAGCAGTTTAGCGTTTGGTACAGGGCAGTTCTTC
CASSLAFGTGQFF
>few|-|TRBV4-3|TRBJ2-3
TGCGCCAGCAGCCAAGCACGCGGGGATACGCAGTATTTT
CASSQARGDTQYF
>many|TRBD1|TRBV7-8|TRBJ2-5
TGTGCCAGCAGCCGCCGGGACAGGGCAGAGACCCAGTACTTC
CASSRRDRAETQYF
>-|-|TRBV28|TRBJ2-4
TGTGCCAGCATCGACTCCGGTATAGACATTCAGTACTTC
CASIDSGIDIQYF
>few|-|TRBV29-1|TRBJ2-1
TGCAGCGTTGGGGAGCAGGGTGAGCAGTTCTTC
CSVGEQGEQFF
>many|TRBD2|TRBV5-1|TRBJ2-3
TGCGCCAGCAGCCGCGGGGGGGCCTTAGGAGATACGCAGTATTTT
CASSRGGALGDTQYF
>many|-|TRBV29-1|TRBJ2-1
TGCAGCGTTGAAGGCTGGGGCAGGACCTACAATGAGCAGTTCTTC
CSVEGWGRTYNEQFF
>few|-|TRBV12-3/TRBV12-4|TRBJ2-3
TGTGCCAGCAGTCCACGCGAGACAGAGAATACGCAGTATTTT
CASSPRETENTQYF
>few|TRBD1|TRBV4-3|TRBJ1-3
TGCGCCAGCAGCCGCGCACGACTCCAGGGGGCTGGAAACACCATATATTTT
CASSRARLQGAGNTIYF
>many|-|TRBV24-1|TRBJ1-1
TGTGCCACCAGTGACGGCCAGGGGGCTTTCTTT
CATSDGQGAFF
>-|-|TRBV11-2|TRBJ1-2
TGTGCCAGCAGCTCCAATGGCGCAGATACAGGCTACACCTTC
CASSSNGADTGYTF
>-|TRBD2|TRBV4-1|TRBJ2-7
TGCGCCAGCAGCCAAGACTCGGGCCTAGCGGGATTCTACGAGCAGTACTTC
CASSQDSGLAGFYEQYF
>few|TRBD1|TRBV20-1|TRBJ2-1
TGCAGTGCTGCAAGGCCGGGACAGACCTCCAATGAGCAGTTCTTC
CSAARPGQTSNEQFF
>-|-|TRBV4-1|TRBJ1-1
TGCGCCAGCAGCCAATTGGGGAACATGAACACTGAAGCTTTCTTT
CASSQLGNMNTEAFF
>few|-|TRBV7-6|TRBJ2-7
TGTGCCAGCAGCTGGGGCGGGAACTCCTACGAGCAGTACTTC
CASSWGGNSYEQYF
>-|TRBD2|TRBV7-9|TRBJ2-7
TGTGCCAGCAGCTTGAGCGGGAGGGTGTCGGACGAGCAGTACTTC
CASSLSGRVSDEQYF
>-|TRBD1|TRBV29-1|TRBJ2-7
TGCAGCGGAGGGGACAGGGGGCGGCAGTACTTC
CSGGDRGRQYF
>many|-|TRBV9|TRBJ1-1
TGTGCCAGCAGCCCCCTACAGGAAGCTTTCTTT
CASSPLQEAFF
>few|-|TRBV29-1|TRBJ1-2
TGCAGCGTTAAATGGGCAGGGGCCTATAACTATGGCTACACCTTC
CSVKWAGAYNYGYTF
>many|TRBD2|TRBV20-1|TRBJ2-1
TGCAGTGCTACCGGGACTAGCGGGGGGGCAATCAATGAGCAGTTCTTC
CSATGTSGGAINEQFF
>few|TRBD2|TRBV2|TRBJ2-2
TGTGCCAGCAGTCCCCGGACTAGCGGGAGGACCGGGGAGCTGTTTTTT
CASSPRTSGRTGELFF
>few|-|TRBV23-1|TRBJ2-7
TGCGCCAGCAGTCATCAGGTCTTTCAGTTCTACGAGCAGTACTTC
CASSHQVFQFYEQYF
>many|-|TRBV5-5|TRBJ1-1
TGTGCCAGCAGCTTGGAGGGGTACGGCACTGAAGCTTTCTTT
CASSLEGYGTEAFF
>many|TRBD1|TRBV29-1|TRBJ1-1
TGCAGCGTTGGGACCGGGACAGGGGTTACTGAAGCTTTCTTT
CSVGTGTGVTEAFF
>many|-|TRBV27|TRBJ2-7
TGTGCCAGCGGCCTGAACGAGCAGTACTTC
CASGLNEQYF
>few|-|TRBV28|TRBJ2-2
TGTGCCAGCAGTGGTCGGTTGAACACCGGGGAGCTGTTTTTT
CASSGRLNTGELFF
>few|-|TRBV3-1|TRBJ1-1
TGTGCCAGCAGCCAACAGGATAGACGTGGTGAGGCTTTCTTT
CASSQQDRRGEAFF
>-|TRBD2|TRBV6-2/TRBV6-3|TRBJ2-3
TGTGCCAGCACCTTAGCGGGAGCTGAAGATACGCAGTATTTT
CASTLAGAEDTQYF
>-|TRBD1|TRBV18|TRBJ2-3
TGTGCCAGCTCACCAACAGGGGGCTCAAGCACAGATACGCAGTATTTT
CASSPTGGSSTDTQYF
>-|TRBD1|TRBV24-1|TRBJ2-1
TGTGCCACCAGTGAGGGGACAGTTAATGAGCAGTTCTTC
CATSEGTVNEQFF
>few|-|TRBV11-3|TRBJ2-6
TGTGCCAGCAGCTTAGGGGTAGTAACGGTCTCTGGGGCCAACGTCCTGACTTTC
CASSLGVVTVSGANVLTF
>many|TRBD2|TRBV28|TRBJ2-7
TGTGCCAGCAGTTCCACGACTAGCGGGAGGGCCTTTTTCAACGAGCAGTACTTC
CASSSTTSGRAFFNEQYF
>-|-|TRBV5-1|TRBJ2-7
TGCGCCAGCAGCTTGGCCCTTGAGGCAAGTAACTACGAGCAGTACTTC
CASSLALEASNYEQYF
>-|TRBD1|TRBV24-1|TRBJ2-3
TGTGCCACCAGTGACGACAGGGGCACAGATACGCAGTATTTT
CATSDDRGTDTQYF
>few|-|TRBV4-1|TRBJ2-7
TGCGCCAGCAGCCAAGAAGGGGTGTCGGGCGACGAGCAGTACTTC
CASSQEGVSGDEQYF
>few|-|TRBV29-1|TRBJ1-1
TGCAGCGTTGAACGGCCACCGTCCATGGAAGCTTTCTTT
CSVERPPSMEAFF
>few|-|TRBV12-3/TRBV12-4|TRBJ1-1
TGTGCCAGCACGACCGAGACGGTGATGAACACTGAAGCTTTCTTT
CASTTETVMNTEAFF
>many|-|TRBV11-2|TRBJ2-5
TGTGCCAGCAGTATTCTGCGGGGCCAAGAGACCCAGTACTTC
CASSILRGQETQYF
>-|-|TRBV29-1|TRBJ2-1
TGCAGCGTTCGTGGGGCACATGAGCAGTTCTTC
CSVRGAHEQFF